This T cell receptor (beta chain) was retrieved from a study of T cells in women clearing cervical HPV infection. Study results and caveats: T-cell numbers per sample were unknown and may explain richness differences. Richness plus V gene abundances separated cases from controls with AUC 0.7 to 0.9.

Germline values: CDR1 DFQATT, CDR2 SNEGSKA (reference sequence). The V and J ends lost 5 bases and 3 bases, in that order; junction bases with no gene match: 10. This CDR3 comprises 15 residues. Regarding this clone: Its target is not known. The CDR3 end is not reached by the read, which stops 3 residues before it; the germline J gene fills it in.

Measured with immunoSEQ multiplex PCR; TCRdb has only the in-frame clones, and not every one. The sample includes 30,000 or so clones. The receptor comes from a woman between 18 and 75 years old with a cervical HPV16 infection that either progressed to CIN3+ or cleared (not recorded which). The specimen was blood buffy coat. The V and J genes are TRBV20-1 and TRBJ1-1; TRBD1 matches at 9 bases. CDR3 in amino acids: CSAPGVTGGDTEAFF. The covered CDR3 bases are TGCAGTGCTCCGGGTGTGACAGGGGGGGACACTGAA.